The next 20 T cell receptor beta chains were all read from a single sample in a study of blood T cell repertoires in COVID-19. Here immunoSEQ multiplex PCR was the method, and the copy in TCRdb shows in-frame clones only, minus some. The table lists about 99,000 clones, about 80% of them singletons. The specimen was peripheral blood. All receptors come from a man aged 55 to 70 with acute or convalescent COVID-19.

This clone has a handful of counts. This chain joins TRBV27 and TRBJ2-1; 7 bases align to TRBD2. The CDR3 has 15 residues. V lost 5 bases, J lost 4 bases, and 8 bases stayed unmatched. CDR1 MNHEY and CDR2 SMNVEV come from the germline V gene (reference sequence). CDR3 region: CASSARPSGYNEQFF. CDR3 nucleotides: TGTGCCAGCAGTGCCAGACCTAGCGGATACAATGAGCAGTTCTTC.

The table lists this clone with a count of one. V gene TRBV9 combines with J gene TRBJ2-5, with TRBD1 matching 7 bases. This CDR3 comprises 14 residues. V gave up 6 bases and J gave up 4 bases; unmatched junction bases: 9. Germline CDR1 reads SGDLS; CDR2 reads YYNGEE. The CDR3 DNA reads as TGTGCCAGCAACAGACAGGGCCTTGGAGAGACCCAGTACTTC. Encoded protein: CASNRQGLGETQYF.

The chain couples TRBV28 to TRBJ1-5; the D gene is possibly TRBD1 (6 bases). The CDR3 covers 17 residues. Trimming took off 5 bases at V and 7 bases at J, with 24 bases between the two ends. In germline, CDR1 is MDHEN, CDR2 SYDVKM. Here the CDR3 reads CASSRSPTGISGQPQHF. CDR3 coding DNA: TGTGCCAGCAGTCGGAGCCCTACAGGGATCTCGGGGCAGCCCCAGCATTTT. Based on the CDR3 plus reference TRBV28 and TRBJ1-5, the full variable domain is DVKVTQSSRYLVKRTGEKVFLECVQDMDHENMFWYRQDPGLGLRLIYFSYDVKMKEKGDIPEGYSVSREKKERFSLILESASTNQTSMYLCASSRSPTGISGQPQHFGDGTRLSIL.

V is TRBV18 and J is TRBJ2-3, with 7 nucleotides matching TRBD1. The CDR3 extends over 17 amino acids. J was trimmed by 0 bases and V by 5 bases; bases with no gene match: 11. Germline CDR1 KGHSH, CDR2 LQKENI. This CDR3 is CASSSYPGQLSTDTQYF. CDR3 nucleotides: TGTGCCAGCTCATCATACCCGGGACAGTTAAGCACAGATACGCAGTATTTT. Looking up the rest from reference TRBV18 and TRBJ2-3 gives the full variable domain: NAGVMQNPRHLVRRRGQEARLRCSPMKGHSHVYWYRQLPEEGLKFMVYLQKENIIDESGMPKERFSAEFPKEGPSILRIQQVVRGDSAAYFCASSSYPGQLSTDTQYFGPGTRLTVL.

The chain has TRBV6-5 and TRBJ1-2, with TRBD1 matching over 9 bases. Trimming cost V 6 bases and J 2 bases; bases outside gene matches: 4. The CDR3 is made up of 14 amino acids. CDR1 and CDR2 from the germline V gene are MNHEY and SVGAGI. CDR3 DNA sequence: TGTGCCAGCAGAGGGACAGGGAGGAACTATGGCTACACCTTC. It codes for CASRGTGRNYGYTF.

J is TRBJ1-6 and V is TRBV28; D perhaps matches TRBD1 (6 bases). CDR3 length equals 14 residues. In germline, CDR1 is MDHEN, CDR2 SYDVKM. V dropped 4 bases and J dropped 7 bases, with 11 bases sitting between them. The CDR3 bases are TGTGCCAGCAGTTCGTCAGGGGAGAATTCACCCCTCCACTTT. It codes for CASSSSGENSPLHF.

The chain has TRBV21-1 and TRBJ1-5. TRBV21-1 is designated a pseudogene. The CDR3 is 12 amino acids. CDR3 loop: CASEVDNQPQHF. The CDR3 coding sequence is TGTGCCAGCGAGGTGGATAATCAGCCCCAGCATTTT.

The genes are TRBV12-5 and TRBJ2-1, with a tentative D call TRBD2 (5 bases). The CDR3 is 14 residues long. Germline V CDR1 and CDR2: LGHNT, FRNRAP. Trimming shortened V by 6 bases and J by 7 bases, and 16 bases separated the two germline ends. The CDR3 DNA reads as TGTGCTAGTGGACTTTTACCTAGCACGAATGAGCAGTTCTTC. Translating it yields CASGLLPSTNEQFF.

The table lists this clone with a few counts. The chain is built from TRBV7-6 and TRBJ2-1, with D possibly TRBD2 on 6 matching bases. V was trimmed by 2 bases and J by 7 bases, leaving 15 bases between them. Germline loops: CDR1 SGHVS, CDR2 FNYEAQ. This CDR3 region has 15 residues. The CDR3 region is CASSLYGGPRNEQFF. The CDR3 coding sequence is TGTGCCAGCAGCTTATACGGAGGGCCTAGGAATGAGCAGTTCTTC.

J is TRBJ1-1 and V is TRBV5-1; D unclear. The V end lost 4 bases, the J end lost 5 bases, and 18 bases lay between the germline ends. The CDR3 totals 15 residues. Germline loops: CDR1 SGHRS, CDR2 YFSETQ. CDR3 coding DNA: TGCGCCAGCAGCCCAAACGAGGGAGGATTAACTGAAGCTTTCTTT. This codes for CASSPNEGGLTEAFF.

V and J are TRBV30 and TRBJ1-2; 10 nucleotides match TRBD1. Trimming removed 4 bases from V and 4 bases from J; junction bases left unmatched: 6. Germline CDR1 GTSNPN, CDR2 SVGIG (reference sequence). CDR3 size: 14 residues. The CDR3 DNA reads TGTGCCTGGAACCCGGACAGGGGGTCCTATGGCTACACCTTC. It specifies CAWNPDRGSYGYTF. The complete variable domain, with remaining parts taken from reference TRBV30 and TRBJ1-2, reads SQTIHQWPATLVQPVGSPLSLECTVEGTSNPNLYWYRQAAGRGLQLLFYSVGIGQISSEVPQNLSASRPQDRQFILSSKKLLLSDSGFYLCAWNPDRGSYGYTFGSGTRLTVV.

The chain joins TRBV7-9 to TRBJ1-1; D is ambiguous. Trimming stripped 2 bases from V and 1 base from J, with 8 bases between. Germline V lookup: CDR1 SEHNR, CDR2 FQNEAQ (reference sequence). This CDR3 is 14 amino acids long. The CDR3 DNA is TGTGCCAGCAGCTTAACAGACGGGAACACTGAAGCTTTCTTT. It encodes CASSLTDGNTEAFF.

The V and J genes are TRBV6-4 and TRBJ2-1; 15 bases match TRBD2. The CDR3 has 15 amino acids. The junction had 4 bases not matched to a gene; V was cut back by 6 bases and J by 7 bases. CDR1 and CDR2 from the germline V gene are MRHNA and SNTAGT. The CDR3: CASSPGTSGRNEQFF. CDR3 sequence (DNA): TGTGCCAGCAGCCCTGGGACTAGCGGGAGGAATGAGCAGTTCTTC.

The chain uses TRBV6-6 and TRBJ2-2; 8 nucleotides agree with TRBD2. Germline V gene data show CDR1 as MNHNY and CDR2 as SVGAGI (reference sequence). The CDR3 consists of 17 residues. The J segment lost 5 bases and the V segment lost 5 bases, leaving 13 bases of the junction unmatched. CDR3 amino acids: CASSRPSGRGDTGELFF. For the CDR3, the DNA is TGTGCCAGCAGTCGTCCCAGCGGGAGAGGTGATACCGGGGAGCTGTTTTTT.

This sequence joins TRBV7-8 and TRBJ1-1; maybe TRBD1 (6 bases). Per germline, CDR1 SGHVS and CDR2 FQNEAQ. This CDR3 is built from 16 residues. V was trimmed by 1 base and J by 4 bases, leaving 16 bases between them. DNA for the CDR3: TGTGCCAGCAGCTTAGGGCAGGGGAATGGGGGCACTGAAGCTTTCTTT. Its protein product is CASSLGQGNGGTEAFF.

The V gene is TRBV28, the J gene TRBJ1-2; 9 nucleotides line up with TRBD1. The CDR3 contains 14 residues. Trimming removed 8 bases from V and 0 bases from J; junction bases left unmatched: 4. The V gene's germline CDR1 is MDHEN and CDR2 SYDVKM. DNA of the CDR3: TGTGCCAGCGGGACAGGGAACTCTAACTATGGCTACACCTTC. It codes for CASGTGNSNYGYTF.

Comments on this clone: The junction differs from germline at one of its ends, possibly a read error. The CDR3: CASSLAGGPTDTQYF. CDR3 nucleotide sequence: TGTGCCAGCAGCCTAGCGGGAGGCCCCACAGATACGCAGTATTTT. The chain is built from TRBV7-6 and TRBJ2-3; 11 positions agree with TRBD2. The germline CDR1 and CDR2 sequences are SGHVS and FNYEAQ. The CDR3 is 15 residues long.

This chain joins TRBV5-4 and TRBJ1-1; D ambiguous. Trimming took 0 bases from V and 6 from J, leaving 6 bases between them. Germline CDR1 SGHNT, CDR2 YYREEE (reference sequence). CDR3 size: 12 residues. Here the CDR3 reads CASSLASAEAFF. DNA for the CDR3: TGTGCCAGCAGCTTGGCGTCGGCTGAAGCTTTCTTT.

V and J are TRBV5-1 and TRBJ2-1; D not resolved. In germline, CDR1 is SGHRS, CDR2 YFSETQ. The CDR3 spans 15 residues. V was pared by 0 bases and J by 3 bases, with 10 bases between. The CDR3 sequence is CASSLGPENYNEQFF. The CDR3 DNA sequence: TGCGCCAGCAGCTTGGGGCCAGAAAACTACAATGAGCAGTTCTTC.

The chain recombines TRBV5-1 with TRBJ1-1; 7 bases are a match to TRBD1. The CDR3 consists of 13 residues. Germline assignment: CDR1 SGHRS and CDR2 YFSETQ. Unmatched junction bases numbered 10, after V lost 4 bases and J lost 10 bases. The CDR3 sequence: CASSPRGDSRAFF. The CDR3 nucleotides read TGCGCCAGCAGCCCCAGGGGGGACAGCCGAGCTTTCTTT.